What follows are 26 T cell receptor beta chains derived from one specimen sequenced in a study of OX40 agonist ivuxolimab in advanced cancers. Clones were sequenced by immunoSEQ multiplex PCR, and TCRdb holds only the in-frame ones, with some missing. The data hold approximately 77,000 clones, with 85% to 95% observed a single time. The sample here was CD4+ or CD8+ T cells sorted from blood, taken in a trial of the OX40 agonist ivuxolimab. These TCRs come from an adult with an advanced solid tumor such as melanoma, head and neck, liver or kidney cancer.

The chain combines TRBV19 with TRBJ2-5; D is unresolved. The CDR3 loop spans 13 amino acids. Germline CDR1 and CDR2: LNHDA and SQIVND (reference sequence). Trimming left V 9 bases short and J 0 bases short, with 11 bases between. CDR3 sequence: CASRRANQETQYF. CDR3 nucleotide sequence: TGTGCCAGCCGCCGGGCAAACCAAGAGACCCAGTACTTC.

J is TRBJ1-2 and V is TRBV15, with 7 bases identical to TRBD1. Trimming cost V 2 bases and J 6 bases; bases outside gene matches: 12. This CDR3 is 16 amino acids long. From germline, CDR1 is LNHNV and CDR2 YYDKDF (reference sequence). The CDR3, as DNA: TGTGCCACCAGCAGAACCGGGACAGAAAGTAGCCATGGCTACACCTTC. Protein: CATSRTGTESSHGYTF.

The gene calls are TRBV11-1 and TRBJ2-7, with D possibly matching TRBD1 (5 bases). Germline loops: CDR1 SGHAT, CDR2 FQDESV (reference sequence). The CDR3 extends over 14 amino acids. Trimming removed 3 bases at V and 3 bases at J, with 12 bases between. CDR3 coding DNA: TGTGCCAGCAGCTTTTTCGGTCAGGGCTACGAGCAGTACTTC. Amino acids: CASSFFGQGYEQYF.

The V and J genes are TRBV6-5 and TRBJ2-3; a possible D gene is TRBD2 (5 bases). V was trimmed by 4 bases and J by 1 base, leaving 15 bases between them. Germline V CDR1 and CDR2: MNHEY, SVGAGI. This CDR3 has 16 residues. The CDR3 DNA reads as TGTGCCAGCAGTTTTTGGACTCCCCGGGGCACAGATACGCAGTATTTT. Its translation is CASSFWTPRGTDTQYF.

This rearrangement joins TRBV7-8 to TRBJ1-4; D not certain. The CDR3 runs to 14 residues. Germline CDR1 and CDR2: SGHVS and FQNEAQ. The ends were cut back, 1 base at V and 4 bases at J, with 7 bases in the middle. CDR3 loop: CASSLGQSNEKLFF. CDR3 in DNA: TGTGCCAGCAGCTTAGGGCAAAGTAATGAAAAACTGTTTTTT.

The chain couples TRBV5-5 to TRBJ2-7; a possible D gene is TRBD2 (6 bases). The CDR3 consists of 14 residues. Trimming took off 2 bases at V and 5 bases at J, with 14 bases between the two ends. Germline V gives CDR1 SGHKS, CDR2 YYEKEE (reference sequence). The CDR3 nucleotides read TGTGCCAGCAGCTTACTTAGCGGTTCCCACGAGCAGTACTTC. As protein: CASSLLSGSHEQYF.

The V and J genes are TRBV7-9 and TRBJ1-1; D is unresolved. The V and J ends lost 5 bases and 3 bases respectively, with 10 bases between them. CDR3 size: 13 residues. The germline CDR1 and CDR2 sequences are SEHNR and FQNEAQ (reference sequence). The DNA for the CDR3 is TGTGCCAGCAGCCAGTCCCAGGACACTGAAGCTTTCTTT. Protein sequence: CASSQSQDTEAFF.

V usage is TRBV27 and J usage is TRBJ2-1, with a tentative D call TRBD2 (5 bases). Germline V gene lookup returns CDR1 MNHEY and CDR2 SMNVEV (reference sequence). V was pared by 7 bases and J by 8 bases, with 18 bases between. This CDR3 comprises 14 residues. The CDR3 DNA sequence: TGTGCCAGCAAGAGGCCGAGCGGATCGGATGAGCAGTTCTTC. Protein sequence: CASKRPSGSDEQFF.

The gene calls are TRBV7-9 and TRBJ2-7, with D possibly being TRBD2 (8 bases). CDR3 length: 14 residues. The V and J ends lost 3 bases and 5 bases respectively, with 14 bases between them. Germline V gene lookup returns CDR1 SEHNR and CDR2 FQNEAQ (reference sequence). The CDR3 sequence: CASSFIGRGHEQYF. The CDR3, as DNA: TGTGCCAGCAGCTTCATCGGGAGGGGGCACGAGCAGTACTTC.

The chain has TRBV5-1 and TRBJ1-5, with a tentative D call TRBD1 (6 bases). The CDR3 extends over 15 amino acids. Trimming removed 0 bases at V and 5 bases at J, with 12 bases between. Germline values: CDR1 SGHRS, CDR2 YFSETQ. This chain's CDR3 is CASSLEGGGYQPQHF. The DNA for the CDR3 is TGCGCCAGCAGCTTGGAAGGAGGGGGATATCAGCCCCAGCATTTT. Filled out from reference TRBV5-1 and TRBJ1-5, the complete variable domain reads KAGVTQTPRYLIKTRGQQVTLSCSPISGHRSVSWYQQTPGQGLQFLFEYFSETQRNKGNFPGRFSGRQFSNSRSEMNVSTLELGDSALYLCASSLEGGGYQPQHFGDGTRLSIL.

This clone rates as medium-sized. The chain combines TRBV6-4 with TRBJ2-3, with D tentatively TRBD1 or TRBD2 (5 bases each). This CDR3 spans 15 amino acids. Trimming took 2 bases from V and 3 from J, leaving 12 bases between them. Germline values: CDR1 MRHNA, CDR2 SNTAGT. DNA of the CDR3: TGTGCCAGCAGTGACGGGGCAGGGAGTACAGATACGCAGTATTTT. Protein sequence: CASSDGAGSTDTQYF.

J is TRBJ1-4 and V is TRBV4-2; D might be TRBD1 (6 bases). The CDR3 contains 16 residues. The V and J ends lost 0 bases and 8 bases respectively, with 16 bases between them. CDR1 and CDR2 (germline): LGHNA, YNFKEQ. This chain's CDR3 is CASSQEAGEVWEKLFF. The CDR3 nucleotides read TGTGCCAGCAGCCAAGAGGCAGGGGAGGTTTGGGAAAAACTGTTTTTT.

The chain carries TRBV5-1 and TRBJ1-2; 8 bases are a match to TRBD1. The germline gives CDR1 SGHRS, CDR2 YFSETQ. CDR3 length: 17 amino acids. The V gene end was trimmed by 4 bases and the J gene end by 5 bases; junction bases not matched to a gene: 16. CDR3 nucleotides: TGCGCCAGCAGCGCTCTTAAGACAGGGGCTGTTTGGTATGGCTACACCTTC. Protein: CASSALKTGAVWYGYTF.

The V call is TRBV6-1, the J call TRBJ2-7; D possibly corresponds to TRBD1 (7 bases). Germline CDR1 reads MNHNS; CDR2 reads SASEGT. The V end was cut by 4 bases, the J end by 1 base, with 20 bases between. The CDR3 runs 17 residues. CDR3 amino acids: CASSVESAGQPSYEQYF. The CDR3 nucleotides are TGTGCCAGCAGTGTCGAGTCGGCGGGACAGCCTTCCTACGAGCAGTACTTC.

This chain uses TRBV13 with TRBJ2-3; 11 nucleotides agree with TRBD2. The CDR3 consists of 17 residues. The V and J ends lost 5 bases and 0 bases, in that order; junction bases with no gene match: 7. The germline V gene encodes CDR1 PRHDT and CDR2 FYEKMQ (reference sequence). The CDR3 DNA reads TGTGCCAGCAGCCGTGGACTAGCGGGTACTAGCACAGATACGCAGTATTTT. Its translation is CASSRGLAGTSTDTQYF.

This clone was observed once. The gene calls are TRBV4-3 and TRBJ2-3; unclear D gene. CDR3 length: 15 residues. The germline V gene encodes CDR1 LGHNA and CDR2 YSLEER. Trimming took off 5 bases at V and 0 bases at J, with 12 bases between the two ends. The CDR3 protein is CASSGLLASTDTQYF. The CDR3 coding sequence is TGCGCCAGCAGCGGGCTACTGGCTAGCACAGATACGCAGTATTTT.

J is TRBJ2-2 and V is TRBV6-5, with D possibly being TRBD1 (5 bases). CDR1 MNHEY and CDR2 SVGAGI come from the germline V gene. Trimming removed 0 bases from V and 6 bases from J, with 8 bases in between. The CDR3 length is 14 residues. The CDR3 loop is CASSYSIGAGELFF. The CDR3 bases are TGTGCCAGCAGTTACTCGATAGGGGCCGGGGAGCTGTTTTTT.

This rearrangement joins TRBV5-1 to TRBJ2-6, with D possibly being TRBD1 (5 bases). The germline V and J ends were trimmed by 2 bases and 0 bases, with 9 bases remaining between them. The CDR3 spans 16 residues. Germline values: CDR1 SGHRS, CDR2 YFSETQ. The CDR3 loop reads CASSLQVHSGANVLTF. In DNA form, the CDR3 reads TGCGCCAGCAGCTTACAGGTTCACTCTGGGGCCAACGTCCTGACTTTC.

The CDR3 sequence: CATGDLSGGLNTGELFF. The DNA of the CDR3 is TGTGCCACCGGGGATCTTAGCGGGGGGTTGAACACCGGGGAGCTGTTTTTT. The chain uses TRBV27 and TRBJ2-2; TRBD2 matches at 10 bases. The CDR3 sequence is 17 residues long. Germline V lookup: CDR1 MNHEY, CDR2 SMNVEV (reference sequence). Trimming removed 10 bases from V and 1 base from J; junction bases left unmatched: 12.

V usage is TRBV12-5 and J usage is TRBJ1-1; D gene uncertain. The CDR3 length is 17 residues. The germline CDR1 and CDR2 sequences are LGHNT and FRNRAP. V lost 2 bases, J lost 1 base, and 17 bases lay in between. DNA of the CDR3: TGTGCTAGTGGTTTGCCCTCCTTAGGAGGGCCGAACACTGAAGCTTTCTTT. Its translation is CASGLPSLGGPNTEAFF.

This rearrangement joins TRBV4-1 to TRBJ1-1, with D maybe TRBD1 (5 bases). There are 19 residues in the CDR3. Trimming left V 0 bases short and J 3 bases short, with 23 bases between. Germline CDR1 and CDR2: MGHRA and YSYEKL. Here the CDR3 DNA reads TGCGCCAGCAGCCAAGAACCTTTGGCAGTTCAGGACATGGACACTGAAGCTTTCTTT. It yields the protein CASSQEPLAVQDMDTEAFF.

This rearrangement joins TRBV5-1 to TRBJ2-1; D is uncertain. With 0 bases removed from V and 12 bases from J, the gap between germline ends came to 7 bases. The CDR3 is made up of 11 amino acids. CDR1 and CDR2 (germline): SGHRS, YFSETQ. CDR3 DNA sequence: TGCGCCAGCAGCTTGGAGGGCGGGCAGTTCTTC. Amino acids: CASSLEGGQFF.

CDR3 DNA sequence: TGCGCCAGCAGCCTAGGCGGGGGGCCTCGGGAGACCCAGTACTTC. Translation: CASSLGGGPRETQYF. The V call is TRBV4-3, the J call TRBJ2-5; 8 bases are a match to TRBD2. Germline lookup yields CDR1 LGHNA and CDR2 YSLEER. V lost 4 bases to trimming and J lost 5 bases; unmatched junction nucleotides: 9. The CDR3 is 15 residues long.

V gene TRBV7-9 combines with J gene TRBJ2-3; TRBD1 might be the D (5 bases). This CDR3 has 15 residues. Trimming cost V 4 bases and J 2 bases, with 13 bases left between them. CDR1 SEHNR and CDR2 FQNEAQ come from the germline V gene (reference sequence). The CDR3 spells CASSSRLGATDTQYF. CDR3 nucleotide sequence: TGTGCCAGCAGCTCCCGTTTAGGGGCCACAGATACGCAGTATTTT. Full variable domain (outside the CDR3, taken from reference TRBV7-9 and TRBJ2-3): DTGVSQNPRHKITKRGQNVTFRCDPISEHNRLYWYRQTLGQGPEFLTYFQNEAQLEKSRLLSDRFSAERPKGSFSTLEIQRTEQGDSAMYLCASSSRLGATDTQYFGPGTRLTVL.

The chain has TRBV5-1 and TRBJ2-2, with 8 nucleotides matching TRBD1. V was pared by 0 bases and J by 5 bases, with 15 bases of the junction left unmatched. This CDR3 has 19 amino acids. Germline CDR1 and CDR2: SGHRS and YFSETQ. The CDR3 spells CASSLAFPTGTGGTGELFF. Here the CDR3 DNA reads TGCGCCAGCAGCTTGGCGTTCCCAACAGGGACAGGTGGGACCGGGGAGCTGTTTTTT.

The rearrangement uses TRBV5-1 and TRBJ1-4, with 9 nucleotides matching TRBD1. CDR1 is SGHRS and CDR2 is YFSETQ in the germline V gene. The junction had 9 bases not matched to a gene; V was cut back by 7 bases and J by 5 bases. This CDR3 comprises 15 residues. The DNA for the CDR3 is TGCGCCAGCGGTGTCGGGACAGGGATGAATGAAAAACTGTTTTTT. This sequence encodes CASGVGTGMNEKLFF.